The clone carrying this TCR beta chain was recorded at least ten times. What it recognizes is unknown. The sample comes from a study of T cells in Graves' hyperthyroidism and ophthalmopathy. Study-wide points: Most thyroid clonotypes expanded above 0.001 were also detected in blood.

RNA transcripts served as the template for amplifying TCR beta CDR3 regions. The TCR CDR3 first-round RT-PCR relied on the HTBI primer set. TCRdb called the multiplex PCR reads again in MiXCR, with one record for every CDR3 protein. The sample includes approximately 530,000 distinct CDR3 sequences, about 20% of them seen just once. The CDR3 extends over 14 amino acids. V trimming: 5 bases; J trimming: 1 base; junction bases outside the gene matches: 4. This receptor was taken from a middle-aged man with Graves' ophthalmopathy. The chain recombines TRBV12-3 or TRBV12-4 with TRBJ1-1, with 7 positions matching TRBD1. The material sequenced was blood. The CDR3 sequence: CASSGTAWNTEAFF. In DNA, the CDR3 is TGTGCCAGCAGTGGGACAGCCTGGAACACTGAAGCTTTCTTT.